These 10 T cell receptor beta chains were sequenced from one sample in a study of blood T cell repertoires in COVID-19. Clones were sequenced by immunoSEQ multiplex PCR, and TCRdb holds only the in-frame ones, with some missing. The data show 220,000 or so clones, approximately 91% seen once. Material for sequencing was peripheral blood. The receptors shown here come from a man aged 60 to 69 who had recovered from COVID-19.

In this sample, this clone turned up a few times. The CDR3 spells CATSDGGQGRRGYTF. In DNA form, the CDR3 reads TGTGCCACCAGTGATGGGGGACAGGGGCGAAGAGGCTACACCTTC. The V and J genes are TRBV24-1 and TRBJ1-2; 10 nucleotides agree with TRBD1. V lost 3 bases to trimming and J lost 8 bases; unmatched junction nucleotides: 8. CDR1 is KGHDR and CDR2 is SFDVKD in the germline V gene. This CDR3 contains 15 residues.

The gene calls are TRBV7-9 and TRBJ1-2; 7 bases map to TRBD1. This CDR3 comprises 14 residues. The germline gives CDR1 SEHNR, CDR2 FQNEAQ (reference sequence). V shed 6 bases and J 2 bases; nucleotides not matched to a gene: 6. CDR3 residues: CASRSTGQNYGYTF. CDR3 DNA sequence: TGTGCCAGCAGATCGACGGGACAGAACTATGGCTACACCTTC.

The rearrangement links TRBV5-1 to TRBJ2-7, with a weak D call TRBD1 (5 bases). The CDR3 extends over 14 amino acids. Germline CDR1 SGHRS, CDR2 YFSETQ. Trimming took off 1 base at V and 2 bases at J, with 10 bases between the two ends. CDR3 amino acids: CASSLQGQTYEQYF. The CDR3 DNA follows: TGCGCCAGCAGCTTGCAGGGTCAGACCTACGAGCAGTACTTC.

The chain recombines TRBV5-1 with TRBJ1-2; D may be TRBD1 (5 bases). From germline, CDR1 is SGHRS and CDR2 YFSETQ. The V gene lost 2 bases and the J gene lost 10 bases, with 18 bases spanning the gap. CDR3 size: 14 residues. The CDR3 bases are TGCGCCAGCAGCTTAGACAGTGGTCAGCCCCTCTACACCTTC. Protein product: CASSLDSGQPLYTF.

The rearrangement joins TRBV15 to TRBJ1-3, with 7 bases matching TRBD1. Looked up from germline, CDR1 is LNHNV and CDR2 is YYDKDF (reference sequence). Trimming took 1 base from V and 7 from J; bases not matched to a gene: 10. The CDR3 contains 16 residues. The CDR3 region is CATSRADRYIGNTIYF. The CDR3 bases are TGTGCCACCAGCAGAGCGGACAGGTACATAGGGAACACCATATATTTT.

The chain links TRBV5-1 to TRBJ2-2; 8 positions agree with TRBD1. V lost 4 bases to trimming and J lost 5 bases; unmatched junction nucleotides: 7. The CDR3 extends over 15 amino acids. Per germline, CDR1 SGHRS and CDR2 YFSETQ. Here the CDR3 DNA reads TGCGCCAGCAGCACAGGACAGGGACGGACCGGGGAGCTGTTTTTT. Encoded protein: CASSTGQGRTGELFF.

This chain uses TRBV7-2 with TRBJ2-7; the match to TRBD1 covers 9 bases. Germline CDR1 reads SGHTA; CDR2 reads FQGNSA. After removal of 7 bases from V and 4 bases from J, the junction contained 8 bases not matched to a gene. CDR3 size: 14 residues. The CDR3 bases are TGTGCCAGCACCTGGGGAGGACAGGGGTACGAGCAGTACTTC. This encodes CASTWGGQGYEQYF. The complete variable domain, with remaining parts taken from reference TRBV7-2 and TRBJ2-7, reads GAGVSQSPSNKVTEKGKDVELRCDPISGHTALYWYRQSLGQGLEFLIYFQGNSAPDKSGLPSDRFSAERTGGSVSTLTIQRTQQEDSAVYLCASTWGGQGYEQYFGPGTRLTVT.

The chain recombines TRBV5-1 with TRBJ2-2, with TRBD2 identical over 7 bases. Germline CDR1 SGHRS, CDR2 YFSETQ. This CDR3 has 15 residues. V was clipped by 5 bases and J by 5 bases; unmatched bases: 9. The CDR3 here is CASRDAGERTGELFF. The CDR3 region has the DNA TGCGCCAGCAGGGATGCGGGAGAACGTACCGGGGAGCTGTTTTTT.

The rearrangement uses TRBV2 and TRBJ1-5; 7 bases line up with TRBD1. The V gene's germline CDR1 is SNHLY and CDR2 FYNNEI. V lost 5 bases to trimming and J lost 0 bases; unmatched junction nucleotides: 7. The CDR3 contains 16 residues. CDR3 DNA: TGTGCCAGCAGTTTAGAAGGGACAGTTAGCAATCAGCCCCAGCATTTT. It translates to CASSLEGTVSNQPQHF.

This chain joins TRBV27 and TRBJ2-4, with 12 bases that match TRBD1. Germline trimming cut 6 bases from V and 7 bases from J; bases unmatched to any gene: 10. The CDR3 is 16 residues long. CDR1 and CDR2 from the germline V gene are MNHEY and SMNVEV (reference sequence). The CDR3 spells CASRLLGTGGLNIQYF. The CDR3 bases are TGTGCCAGCAGACTGCTCGGGACAGGGGGCCTGAACATTCAGTACTTC.